This TCR beta chain came from a study of cytomegalovirus exposure and HLA in healthy donors. Findings and caveats of the study: Roughly even sequencing depth across donors was the assumption behind the presence/absence analyses. Later analysis revealed greater clonal expansion in HLA-associated TCR beta chains than in equally common others. In vitro testing confirmed three CMV-associated chains as specific for CMV antigens. Follow-up analysis seemed to connect common viral pathogens with several of the most significant clusters identified.

Notes on this clone: No antigen is known for it.

60 Vbeta and 13 Jbeta primers were used in PCR. Libraries were prepared by immunoSEQ multiplex PCR; TCRdb keeps only in-frame clonotypes and omits some of them. The sample records some 190,000 clones, roughly 80% being singletons. Sequencing used PBMCs. This TCR came from a girl aged 10-17 years in good health and CMV-seropositive.

The CDR3 bases are TGTGCCAGCAGTGAAGAAGCGGGAGGCTCCTACAATGAGCAGTTCTTC. Encoded protein: CASSEEAGGSYNEQFF. The chain uses TRBV6-1 and TRBJ2-1; 9 bases align to TRBD2. The CDR3 runs to 16 residues. V shed 1 base, J shed 0 bases, and the junction held 1 base outside the gene matches. Germline loops: CDR1 MNHNS, CDR2 SASEGT.